The T cell receptor (beta chain) under discussion was sequenced for a study of T cells in Graves' hyperthyroidism and ophthalmopathy. Broader study findings: Progression to ophthalmopathy was predicted a median of 6.5 months early. Most thyroid clonotypes with frequency above 0.001 were detected in blood.

Note on this clonotype: The antigen is not known.

V shed 6 bases and J shed 2 bases, with 11 bases lying between them. Germline CDR1 and CDR2: MGHDK and SYGVNS. This CDR3 contains 14 residues. Amplification of TCR beta CDR3 regions was performed using RNA transcripts as template. The HTBI primer set served for first-round RT-PCR of the TCR CDR3. Each CDR3 protein is one row after TCRdb ran MiXCR on the multiplex PCR reads. The data show tens of thousands of distinct CDR3 sequences, roughly 51% seen once. Patients were aged 18 to 65, had disease duration under 2 months, and had newly diagnosed hyperthyroidism. Researchers barred patients who had uncontrolled infection, other autoimmune disease, pregnancy or lactation.

The chain recombines TRBV25-1 with TRBJ1-5; a weak D match, TRBD1 (5 bases). The sequence was obtained from a man between 18 and 35 years old with Graves' hyperthyroidism. The sequencing sample was made of peripheral blood or thyroid tissue (not recorded which). The CDR3 nucleotides are TGTGCCAGCAGCGTCTCGGGGGGCAATCAGCCCCAGCATTTT. This translates into CASSVSGGNQPQHF.